A selection of T cell receptor beta chains follows, all from one sample in a study of blood T cells in healthy people across ages. TCRdb recomputed calls from the 5' RACE reads with MiXCR, one row per CDR3 protein. The sample carries some 750,000 distinct CDR3 sequences, approximately 21% recorded once. Sequencing used blood. These receptors were collected from a man in his 70s in good health. The CDR3 runs from the conserved cysteine through the conserved F or W. A D gene is named only where the DNA matches it firmly. The listing skips clone size in some rows; elsewhere it reads once, few, many or a size class.

cdr3_aa	cdr3_nt	d_call	clone_size	v_call	j_call
CASSMRGQGPQPQHF	TGTGCCAGTAGTATGAGGGGGCAGGGTCCCCAGCCCCAGCATTTT	TRBD1	few	TRBV19	TRBJ1-5
CASRPGGYGYTF	TGTGCCAGCAGGCCAGGGGGGTATGGCTACACCTTC	TRBD1	few	TRBV6-6	TRBJ1-2
CASSIRLAPDTQYF	TGTGCCAGCAGCATCAGACTCGCCCCAGATACGCAGTATTTT	-	-	TRBV7-2	TRBJ2-3
CASSQRLERANEQFF	TGTGCCAGCAGCCAACGCCTGGAGCGGGCAAATGAGCAGTTCTTC	-	-	TRBV7-8	TRBJ2-1
CASSEYGGPEETQYF	TGTGCCAGCAGTGAATATGGGGGGCCCGAAGAGACCCAGTACTTC	-	-	TRBV25-1	TRBJ2-5
CSARDPGLRQETQYF	TGCAGTGCTAGAGATCCGGGACTACGACAAGAGACCCAGTACTTC	TRBD2	few	TRBV20-1	TRBJ2-5
CATSGLAEHNEQFF	TGTGCCACCAGCGGACTAGCGGAGCACAATGAGCAGTTCTTC	TRBD2	-	TRBV15	TRBJ2-1
CASSPTGTAYGYTF	TGTGCCAGCAGCCCCACCGGGACAGCCTATGGCTACACCTTC	TRBD1	-	TRBV6-5	TRBJ1-2
CSARDLDRPGYTF	TGCAGTGCTAGAGATTTGGACAGACCTGGCTACACCTTC	-	few	TRBV20-1	TRBJ1-2
CASSQRPPAMNTEAFF	TGTGCCAGCAGCCAGAGGCCTCCTGCAATGAACACTGAAGCTTTCTTT	-	-	TRBV3-1	TRBJ1-1
CASSLNPQGDTQYF	TGTGCCAGCAGTTTAAACCCCCAGGGCGATACGCAGTATTTT	-	-	TRBV12-3/TRBV12-4	TRBJ2-3
CASTLRYLALNTGELFF	TGTGCCAGCACCTTACGTTATCTAGCGTTGAACACCGGGGAGCTGTTTTTT	-	-	TRBV27	TRBJ2-2
CASSEAGTGYNEQFF	TGTGCCAGCAGTGAAGCCGGGACAGGCTACAATGAGCAGTTCTTC	TRBD1	few	TRBV25-1	TRBJ2-1
CASSENTGQGAPGANVLTF	TGCGCCAGCAGTGAGAATACGGGACAGGGGGCGCCTGGGGCCAACGTCCTGACTTTC	TRBD1	-	TRBV10-2	TRBJ2-6
CATSRDRGRYEQYF	TGTGCCACCAGCAGAGATCGCGGCCGATACGAGCAGTACTTC	-	-	TRBV15	TRBJ2-7
CASSRGDGSYNEQFF	TGTGCCAGCAGCCGTGGGGACGGCTCCTACAATGAGCAGTTCTTC	-	few	TRBV9	TRBJ2-1
CAWRRYNEQFF	TGTGCCTGGAGAAGGTACAATGAGCAGTTCTTC	-	few	TRBV30	TRBJ2-1
CSVRTDSNQPQHF	TGCAGCGTGAGGACGGATAGCAATCAGCCCCAGCATTTT	-	many	TRBV29-1	TRBJ1-5
CASSLNLGQGRAFF	TGTGCCAGCAGCTTAAATCTTGGGCAGGGGAGAGCTTTCTTT	-	many	TRBV7-3	TRBJ1-1
CSAREGGSAMNTEAFF	TGCAGTGCAAGAGAGGGGGGATCCGCAATGAACACTGAAGCTTTCTTT	-	few	TRBV20-1	TRBJ1-1
CSARRGQTDQPQHF	TGCAGTGCTAGGCGGGGACAGACAGATCAGCCCCAGCATTTT	TRBD1	-	TRBV20-1	TRBJ1-5
CASSEEQGIYTQYF	TGTGCCAGCAGTGAAGAGCAGGGTATCTATACGCAGTATTTT	-	-	TRBV6-4	TRBJ2-3
CASSLGYSGSDAETQYF	TGTGCCAGCAGCTTAGGGTATAGCGGGAGTGACGCAGAGACCCAGTACTTC	TRBD2	-	TRBV7-2	TRBJ2-5
CASSQDPGLSGANVLTF	TGCGCCAGCAGCCAAGATCCAGGGCTCTCTGGGGCCAACGTCCTGACTTTC	-	few	TRBV4-3	TRBJ2-6
CASAGDGWTGELFF	TGTGCCAGCGCGGGAGACGGGTGGACCGGGGAGCTGTTTTTT	TRBD2	-	TRBV6-6	TRBJ2-2
CASSPPGQYKGYTF	TGTGCCAGCTCACCACCGGGACAGTACAAGGGCTACACCTTC	TRBD1	few	TRBV18	TRBJ1-2
CASTSRTDDNEQFF	TGTGCCAGCACCTCTAGGACTGACGACAATGAGCAGTTCTTC	-	few	TRBV12-3/TRBV12-4	TRBJ2-1
CASSLDSATYNEQFF	TGTGCCAGCAGCTTAGATAGCGCCACCTACAATGAGCAGTTCTTC	-	many	TRBV7-2	TRBJ2-1
CASSPGTQPADTQYF	TGTGCCAGCTCACCCGGGACCCAACCCGCAGATACGCAGTATTTT	-	-	TRBV18	TRBJ2-3
CSARLGGTYNEQFF	TGCAGTGCTAGATTGGGCGGGACCTACAATGAGCAGTTCTTC	-	-	TRBV20-1	TRBJ2-1